The sequence of this TCR beta chain was determined in a study of blood T cell repertoires in COVID-19. Study-wide context: T cells, B-cell-depleted T cells, or PBMCs supplied cDNA or gDNA.

TCRdb's copy holds only in-frame clones and misses some; the assay was immunoSEQ multiplex PCR. In the table there are 160,000 or so clones, over 75% of which are singletons. Ages ranged from roughly 18 to 100 years, with residence in 20 to 30 US areas. This clone was picked up a small number of times. V was pared by 5 bases and J by 0 bases, with 26 bases between. The CDR3 contains 19 residues. Germline CDR1 reads SGHAT; CDR2 reads FQNNGV. Sequenced: PBMCs or T cells enriched from blood (not recorded which). The rearrangement uses TRBV11-2 and TRBJ2-7, with a tentative D call TRBD2 (7 bases). This TCR derives from a woman in her thirties or forties with acute COVID-19. Here the CDR3 DNA reads TGTGCCAGCAGCCCGGTTCGGAGCGGGACACCCATCAACTCCTACGAGCAGTACGTC. It is translated as CASSPVRSGTPINSYEQYV.